Each of the 26 T cell receptor beta chains below was sequenced from the same sample in a study of blood T cell repertoires in COVID-19. Clones were sequenced by immunoSEQ multiplex PCR, and TCRdb holds only the in-frame ones, with some missing. The table shows about 100,000 clones, with about 89% occurring only once. Sample: peripheral blood. The receptors come from a man between 50 and 59 years old with active COVID-19.

This chain uses TRBV19 with TRBJ1-5; 8 bases align to TRBD1. Germline V gives CDR1 LNHDA, CDR2 SQIVND (reference sequence). The CDR3 spans 14 residues. With 5 bases clipped from V and 7 bases from J, the junction kept 7 bases outside the gene matches. The DNA of the CDR3 is TGTGCCAGTAGTGCCCTCCCAGGGGGCCAGCCCCAGCATTTT. Amino acid sequence: CASSALPGGQPQHF.

The chain recombines TRBV24-1 with TRBJ2-3; no definite D call. V gave up 0 bases and J gave up 0 bases, with 9 bases separating them. The CDR3 length is 16 residues. Germline V lookup: CDR1 KGHDR, CDR2 SFDVKD. This CDR3 is CATSDLNPASTDTQYF. CDR3 DNA: TGTGCCACCAGTGATTTGAACCCAGCGAGCACAGATACGCAGTATTTT.

This clone has a single count. The J gene is TRBJ2-5, the V gene TRBV9; TRBD2 matches 13 bases. Germline assignment: CDR1 SGDLS and CDR2 YYNGEE. This CDR3 region has 19 residues. Germline trimming cut 3 bases from V and 5 bases from J; bases unmatched to any gene: 16. CDR3 residues: CASSGQLAGGPYSTETQYF. The CDR3 nucleotides are TGTGCCAGCAGCGGACAACTAGCGGGGGGGCCGTATAGTACGGAGACCCAGTACTTC.

The V call is TRBV2, the J call TRBJ1-2; possible D gene TRBD1, 5 bases. V gave up 6 bases and J gave up 2 bases, with 10 bases separating them. The CDR3 spans 13 residues. Germline lookup yields CDR1 SNHLY and CDR2 FYNNEI. The CDR3 spells CASRMGLNYGYTF. CDR3 nucleotide sequence: TGTGCCAGCAGGATGGGACTAAACTATGGCTACACCTTC.

The V call is TRBV5-4, the J call TRBJ2-5; 8 nucleotides align to TRBD1. J gave up 5 bases and V 3 bases, and 12 bases lay outside the gene matches. The CDR3 is 16 amino acids. CDR1 is SGHNT and CDR2 is YYREEE in the germline V gene (reference sequence). The CDR3 loop is CASSWKPGGAKETQYF. For the CDR3, the DNA is TGTGCCAGCAGCTGGAAACCAGGGGGCGCTAAGGAGACCCAGTACTTC.

The chain combines TRBV6-5 with TRBJ2-7; a weak D match, TRBD1 (6 bases). The V end lost 10 bases, the J end lost 4 bases, and 11 bases lay between the germline ends. CDR3 length: 11 amino acids. Germline V lookup: CDR1 MNHEY, CDR2 SVGAGI. CDR3 sequence: CATATGYEQYV. The CDR3 DNA sequence: TGTGCCACCGCAACAGGGTACGAGCAGTACGTC.

This clone was observed once. The gene calls are TRBV5-1 and TRBJ1-1, with D perhaps matching TRBD1 (5 bases). The germline CDR1 and CDR2 sequences are SGHRS and YFSETQ. This CDR3 spans 14 amino acids. Trimming shortened V by 7 bases and J by 1 base, and 14 bases separated the two germline ends. The CDR3 DNA reads TGCGCCAGCGGTGGAGGGGTGAAGAACACTGAAGCTTTCTTT. This translates into CASGGGVKNTEAFF.

This sequence joins TRBV2 and TRBJ1-1; D is perhaps TRBD1 (6 bases). The CDR3 covers 15 residues. Germline assignment: CDR1 SNHLY and CDR2 FYNNEI. V lost 4 bases and J lost 0, with 12 bases in between. The CDR3 DNA is TGTGCCAGCAGTGCGTCCAGGGGAATGAACACTGAAGCTTTCTTT. Residues: CASSASRGMNTEAFF.

This clone has a handful of counts. V gene TRBV18 combines with J gene TRBJ2-4, with 8 bases fitting TRBD2. CDR3 length: 14 residues. CDR1 and CDR2 (germline): KGHSH, LQKENI. The trim removed 6 bases at V and 1 base at J, leaving 2 bases unmatched. The CDR3 region is CASSGGAAKNIQYF. CDR3 coding DNA: TGTGCCAGCTCCGGGGGGGCTGCCAAAAACATTCAGTACTTC.

This clone has a handful of counts. V usage is TRBV4-1 and J usage is TRBJ1-6; D perhaps matches TRBD1 (6 bases). The CDR3 loop spans 16 amino acids. Trimming shortened V by 1 base and J by 12 bases, and 19 bases separated the two germline ends. The germline CDR1 and CDR2 sequences are MGHRA and YSYEKL. CDR3 amino acids: CASSQGGLRDTKPLHF. The CDR3, as DNA: TGCGCCAGCAGCCAAGGGGGGCTCCGGGACACCAAACCCCTCCACTTT.

The CDR3 reads CASSYSAARNNSPLHF. The CDR3, as DNA: TGTGCCAGCAGTTACTCGGCAGCGCGGAATAATTCACCCCTCCACTTT. The V and J genes are TRBV6-5 and TRBJ1-6; no clear D. V dropped 0 bases and J dropped 5 bases, with 11 bases sitting between them. Germline V gene lookup returns CDR1 MNHEY and CDR2 SVGAGI. This CDR3 is built from 16 residues.

The chain joins TRBV13 to TRBJ1-1; D is undetermined. Per the germline V gene, CDR1 is PRHDT and CDR2 is FYEKMQ (reference sequence). V lost 3 bases to trimming and J lost 1 base, with 15 bases between them. The CDR3 loop spans 16 amino acids. CDR3 DNA: TGTGCCAGCAGCTTGATTATAAGCCCGGGGAACACTGAAGCTTTCTTT. Protein sequence: CASSLIISPGNTEAFF.

The chain links TRBV19 to TRBJ1-2; maybe TRBD1 (6 bases). This CDR3 is 17 amino acids long. In germline, CDR1 is LNHDA, CDR2 SQIVND (reference sequence). V lost 3 bases to trimming and J lost 3 bases, with 20 bases between them. The DNA of the CDR3 is TGTGCCAGTAGTATGGGCAGGGGAAGGTCCTTTGACTATGGCTACACCTTC. Protein product: CASSMGRGRSFDYGYTF.

This chain connects TRBV19 to TRBJ1-5, with 8 positions matching TRBD1. Germline V gene sequence: CDR1 LNHDA, CDR2 SQIVND (reference sequence). The CDR3 sequence is 14 residues long. With 5 bases clipped from V and 12 bases from J, the junction kept 12 bases outside the gene matches. This CDR3 is CASSPGRGRNGQHF. The CDR3 DNA sequence: TGTGCCAGTAGTCCCGGCAGGGGGCGAAATGGCCAGCATTTT.

CDR3 region: CASSSRDRGWGVEAFF. In DNA, the CDR3 is TGTGCCAGCAGCTCCCGGGACAGGGGGTGGGGCGTTGAAGCTTTCTTT. The chain recombines TRBV9 with TRBJ1-1, with 11 bases matching TRBD1. V shed 4 bases and J 7 bases; nucleotides not matched to a gene: 12. The CDR3 runs 16 residues. Germline V gene sequence: CDR1 SGDLS, CDR2 YYNGEE.

The chain combines TRBV5-6 with TRBJ2-3, with 8 bases fitting TRBD2. CDR1 is SGHDT, CDR2 YYEEEE, per germline. V dropped 4 bases and J dropped 4; count of bases not matched to a gene: 14. The CDR3 runs 17 residues. The CDR3 reads CASSAFGLVREADTQYF. Here the CDR3 DNA reads TGTGCCAGCAGCGCCTTCGGACTAGTGCGGGAGGCAGATACGCAGTATTTT.

The chain links TRBV19 to TRBJ2-5; TRBD2 matches 13 bases. The CDR3 totals 16 residues. Losses at the gene ends were 6 bases for V and 4 bases for J; bases not matched to a gene: 8. CDR1 and CDR2 (germline): LNHDA, SQIVND (reference sequence). CDR3 in DNA: TGTGCCAGTAGCAGGGGACTAGCGGGGCATGGAGAGACCCAGTACTTC. It is translated as CASSRGLAGHGETQYF.

This chain joins TRBV27 and TRBJ2-2, with a weak D call TRBD2 (6 bases). CDR3 length: 15 residues. Per germline, CDR1 MNHEY and CDR2 SMNVEV (reference sequence). V was pared by 7 bases and J by 0 bases, with 12 bases between. The CDR3 is CASTLGGPNTGELFF. The DNA for the CDR3 is TGTGCCAGCACCCTCGGGGGACCGAACACCGGGGAGCTGTTTTTT.

This clone was seen once. This chain uses TRBV19 with TRBJ1-5; TRBD1 aligns across 8 bases. The CDR3 covers 14 residues. V lost 5 bases to trimming and J lost 6 bases; unmatched junction nucleotides: 6. Germline loops: CDR1 LNHDA, CDR2 SQIVND (reference sequence). This CDR3 reads CASSVRGLGQPQHF. In nucleotides, the CDR3 is TGTGCCAGTAGTGTCAGGGGGCTTGGTCAGCCCCAGCATTTT.

This clone was counted once. The CDR3 here is CAWRPTAPNSPLHF. CDR3 bases: TGTGCCTGGAGGCCGACAGCCCCAAATTCACCCCTCCACTTT. J is TRBJ1-6 and V is TRBV30; a weak D match, TRBD1 (5 bases). This CDR3 has 14 amino acids. V gave up 3 bases and J gave up 7 bases, with 13 bases separating them. Germline CDR1 is GTSNPN and CDR2 is SVGIG (reference sequence).

The chain employs TRBV6-2 or TRBV6-3 and TRBJ2-7; 11 bases fit TRBD1. The V segment lost 2 bases and the J segment 0 bases; nucleotides outside the gene matches: 6. Germline assignment: CDR1 MNHEY and CDR2 SVGEGT. The CDR3 sequence is 17 residues long. The CDR3 spells CASSYGQGASLSYEQYF. The CDR3 coding sequence is TGTGCCAGCAGTTACGGACAGGGGGCTTCTCTCTCCTACGAGCAGTACTTC.

This clone was found once. This rearrangement joins TRBV12-3 or TRBV12-4 to TRBJ2-5; D not resolved. Trimming cost V 3 bases and J 5 bases, with 7 bases left between them. There are 12 residues in the CDR3. This chain's CDR3 is CASSFIRETQYF. The CDR3 DNA follows: TGTGCCAGCAGTTTCATCCGGGAGACCCAGTACTTC.

V and J are TRBV4-1 and TRBJ2-1; 9 nucleotides line up with TRBD2. Losses at the gene ends were 0 bases for V and 10 bases for J; bases not matched to a gene: 10. CDR1 is MGHRA, CDR2 YSYEKL, per germline. The CDR3 consists of 16 residues. The CDR3 is CASSQEAGGVLREQFF. In DNA, the CDR3 is TGCGCCAGCAGCCAAGAGGCGGGGGGGGTCCTTCGAGAGCAGTTCTTC.

The V call is TRBV5-1, the J call TRBJ2-1; tentative D call: TRBD1 (5 bases). The V and J ends lost 3 bases and 5 bases respectively, with 12 bases between them. Germline V gene lookup returns CDR1 SGHRS and CDR2 YFSETQ. The CDR3 consists of 14 residues. CDR3 loop: CASSSAQGHNEQFF. The CDR3, as DNA: TGCGCCAGCAGCTCGGCCCAGGGTCACAATGAGCAGTTCTTC.

CDR3 nucleotide sequence: TGTGCCAGCAGCTCATGGGGGCTAGCGGAAGAGACCCAGTACTTC. Encoded protein: CASSSWGLAEETQYF. The gene calls are TRBV11-2 and TRBJ2-5; a weak D match, TRBD2 (7 bases). Trimming left V 4 bases short and J 3 bases short, with 15 bases between. Germline CDR1 reads SGHAT; CDR2 reads FQNNGV. The CDR3 contains 15 residues. The entire variable domain, with the rest obtained from reference TRBV11-2 and TRBJ2-5, is as follows: EAGVAQSPRYKIIEKRQSVAFWCNPISGHATLYWYQQILGQGPKLLIQFQNNGVVDDSQLPKDRFSAERLKGVDSTLKIQPAKLEDSAVYLCASSSWGLAEETQYFGPGTRLLVL.

The V call is TRBV7-8, the J call TRBJ1-1; 8 bases line up with TRBD1. Trimming took 2 bases from V and 0 from J; bases not matched to a gene: 8. There are 17 residues in the CDR3. Germline lookup yields CDR1 SGHVS and CDR2 FQNEAQ. The CDR3 spells CASSLYGGQVVNTEAFF. The CDR3 bases are TGTGCCAGCAGCTTATACGGGGGACAGGTGGTGAACACTGAAGCTTTCTTT.